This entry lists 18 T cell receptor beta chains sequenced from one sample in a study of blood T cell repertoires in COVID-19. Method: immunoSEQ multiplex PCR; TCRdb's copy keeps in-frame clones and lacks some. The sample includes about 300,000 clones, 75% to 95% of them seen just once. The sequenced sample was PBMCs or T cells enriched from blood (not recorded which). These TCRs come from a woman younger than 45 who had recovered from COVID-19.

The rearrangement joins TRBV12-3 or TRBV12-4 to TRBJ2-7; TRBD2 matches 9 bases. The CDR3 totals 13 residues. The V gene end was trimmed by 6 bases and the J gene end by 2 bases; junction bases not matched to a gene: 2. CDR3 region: CASRLAGTYEQYF. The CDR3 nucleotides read TGTGCCAGCAGGCTAGCGGGAACCTACGAGCAGTACTTC.

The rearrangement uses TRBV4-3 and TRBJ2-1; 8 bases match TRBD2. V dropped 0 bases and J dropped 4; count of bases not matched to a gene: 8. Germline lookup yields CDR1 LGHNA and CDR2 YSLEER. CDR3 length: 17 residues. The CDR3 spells CASSQEVDSGVYNEQFF. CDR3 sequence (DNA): TGCGCCAGCAGCCAAGAGGTTGATAGCGGGGTATACAATGAGCAGTTCTTC.

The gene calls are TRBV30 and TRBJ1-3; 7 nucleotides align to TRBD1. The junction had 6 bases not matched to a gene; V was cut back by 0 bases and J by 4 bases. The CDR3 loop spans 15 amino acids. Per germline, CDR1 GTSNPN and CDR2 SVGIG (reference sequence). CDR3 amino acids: CAWSVRQGDGNTIYF. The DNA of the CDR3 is TGTGCCTGGAGTGTACGACAGGGTGACGGAAACACCATATATTTT.

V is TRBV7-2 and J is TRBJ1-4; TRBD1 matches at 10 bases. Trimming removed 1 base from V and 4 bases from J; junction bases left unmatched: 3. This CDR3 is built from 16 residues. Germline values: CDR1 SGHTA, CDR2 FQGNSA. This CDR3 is CASSLGDRGYNEKLFF. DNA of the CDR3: TGTGCCAGCAGCTTAGGGGACAGGGGATATAATGAAAAACTGTTTTTT.

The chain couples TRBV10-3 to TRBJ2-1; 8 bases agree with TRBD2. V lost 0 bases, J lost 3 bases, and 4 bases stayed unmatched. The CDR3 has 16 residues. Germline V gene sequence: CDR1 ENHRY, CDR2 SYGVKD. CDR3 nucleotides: TGTGCCATCAGTGAGTCTGCACTAGCGGACTACAATGAGCAGTTCTTC. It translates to CAISESALADYNEQFF.

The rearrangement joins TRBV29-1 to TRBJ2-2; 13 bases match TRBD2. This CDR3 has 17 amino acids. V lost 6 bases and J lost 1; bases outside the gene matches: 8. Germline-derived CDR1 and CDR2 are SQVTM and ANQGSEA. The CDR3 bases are TGCAGCGTCCGCGGACTAGCGGGAGATCTGAACACCGGGGAGCTGTTTTTT. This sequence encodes CSVRGLAGDLNTGELFF.

CDR3 nucleotide sequence: TGTGCCAGCAGCCCGGCGGGGCCAGGGGGAAGGAGTGGCTACACCTTC. Encoded protein: CASSPAGPGGRSGYTF. This chain connects TRBV7-2 to TRBJ1-2; 7 bases fit TRBD1. There are 16 residues in the CDR3. Trimming at V came to 5 bases and at J to 7 bases, leaving 16 bases not matched to a gene. The V gene's germline CDR1 is SGHTA and CDR2 FQGNSA.

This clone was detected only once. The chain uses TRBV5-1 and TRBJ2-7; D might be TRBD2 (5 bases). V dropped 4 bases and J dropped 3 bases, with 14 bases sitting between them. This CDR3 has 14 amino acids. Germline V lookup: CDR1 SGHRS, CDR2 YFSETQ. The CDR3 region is CASSLALGLYEQYF. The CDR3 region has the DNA TGCGCCAGCAGCCTAGCCCTAGGCCTCTACGAGCAGTACTTC.

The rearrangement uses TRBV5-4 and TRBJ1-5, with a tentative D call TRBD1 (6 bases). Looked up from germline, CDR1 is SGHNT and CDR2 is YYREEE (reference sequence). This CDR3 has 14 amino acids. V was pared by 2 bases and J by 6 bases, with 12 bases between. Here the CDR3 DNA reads TGTGCCAGCAGCTTACAGGGTGTAGGTCAGCCCCAGCATTTT. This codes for CASSLQGVGQPQHF.

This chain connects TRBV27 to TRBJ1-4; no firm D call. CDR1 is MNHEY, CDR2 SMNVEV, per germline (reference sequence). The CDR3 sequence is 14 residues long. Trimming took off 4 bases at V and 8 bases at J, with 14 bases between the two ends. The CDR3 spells CASSYGSYSEKLFF. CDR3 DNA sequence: TGTGCCAGCAGTTACGGATCTTACAGCGAAAAACTGTTTTTT.

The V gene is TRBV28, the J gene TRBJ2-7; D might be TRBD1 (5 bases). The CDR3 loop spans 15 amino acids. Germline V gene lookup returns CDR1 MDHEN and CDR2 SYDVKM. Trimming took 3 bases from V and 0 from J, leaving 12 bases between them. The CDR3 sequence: CASSFPQGNSYEQYF. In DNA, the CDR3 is TGTGCCAGCAGTTTCCCTCAGGGAAACTCCTACGAGCAGTACTTC.

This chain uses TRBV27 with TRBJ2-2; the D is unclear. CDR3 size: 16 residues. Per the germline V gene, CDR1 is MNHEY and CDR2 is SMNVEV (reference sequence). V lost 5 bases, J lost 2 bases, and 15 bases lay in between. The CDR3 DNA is TGTGCCAGCAGTCCCACCTCACAGAGAAACACCGGGGAGCTGTTTTTT. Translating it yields CASSPTSQRNTGELFF.

DNA for the CDR3: TGTGCCAGCAGAGTGGACAGAACATCCACCGGGGAGCTGTTTTTT. This gives the protein CASRVDRTSTGELFF. The chain uses TRBV2 and TRBJ2-2, with a possible D match to TRBD1 (6 bases). Per germline, CDR1 SNHLY and CDR2 FYNNEI. Deletions cut 6 bases from V and 4 bases from J, with 15 bases between. The CDR3 loop spans 15 amino acids.

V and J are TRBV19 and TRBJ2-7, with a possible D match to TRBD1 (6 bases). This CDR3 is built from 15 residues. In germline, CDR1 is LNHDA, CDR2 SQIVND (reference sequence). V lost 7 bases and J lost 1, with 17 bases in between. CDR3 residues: CASTPTGFESYEQYF. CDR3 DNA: TGTGCCAGTACCCCCACAGGGTTTGAGTCCTACGAGCAGTACTTC.

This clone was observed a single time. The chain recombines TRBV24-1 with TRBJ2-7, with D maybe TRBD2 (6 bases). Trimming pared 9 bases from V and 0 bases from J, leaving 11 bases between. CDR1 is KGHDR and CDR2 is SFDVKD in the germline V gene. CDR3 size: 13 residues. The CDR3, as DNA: TGTGCCACCCGAGGGACTGACTCCTACGAGCAGTACTTC. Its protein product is CATRGTDSYEQYF.

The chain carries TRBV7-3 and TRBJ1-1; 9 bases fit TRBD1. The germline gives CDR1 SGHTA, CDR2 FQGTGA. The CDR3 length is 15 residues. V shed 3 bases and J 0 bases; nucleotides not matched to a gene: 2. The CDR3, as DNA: TGTGCCAGCAGCTTGGGGACAGGGATGAACACTGAAGCTTTCTTT. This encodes CASSLGTGMNTEAFF.

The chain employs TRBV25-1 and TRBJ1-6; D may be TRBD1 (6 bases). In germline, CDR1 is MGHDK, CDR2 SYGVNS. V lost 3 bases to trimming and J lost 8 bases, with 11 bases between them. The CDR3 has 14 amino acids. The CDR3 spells CASSDRRTDSPLHF. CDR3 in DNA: TGTGCCAGCAGTGATCGTCGGACAGATTCACCCCTCCACTTT.

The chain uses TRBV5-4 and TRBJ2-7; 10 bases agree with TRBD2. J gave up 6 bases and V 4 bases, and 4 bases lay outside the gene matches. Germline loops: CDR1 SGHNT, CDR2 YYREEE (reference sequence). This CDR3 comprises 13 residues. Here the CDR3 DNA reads TGTGCCAGCAGCCCAACTAGCGGGGCCGAGCAGTACTTC. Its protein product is CASSPTSGAEQYF.